This paragraph reports one T cell receptor (beta chain). Its matching antigen is unknown. This sample is drawn from a study of cytomegalovirus exposure and HLA in healthy donors. Study-wide findings and caveats: Certain sequence variants were highly shared and formed a cluster, and this cluster was likely a sequencing artifact. TCR beta V- and J-gene trimming, according to a later analysis, was linked to a missense DCLRE1C variant.

The study ran its PCR with 60 Vbeta and 13 Jbeta primers. Sequenced by immunoSEQ multiplex PCR; TCRdb stores in-frame clones only, minus some. Of around 200,000 clones in the sample, approximately 80% were seen once. Trimming stripped 2 bases from V and 1 base from J, with 24 bases between. The CDR3 loop spans 19 amino acids. Germline CDR1 MDHEN, CDR2 SYDVKM. Sequenced: PBMCs. The J gene is TRBJ2-7, the V gene TRBV28, with D possibly TRBD1 on 6 matching bases. The clonotype comes from a woman aged 50 to 65 in good health and CMV-seropositive. Written as DNA, the CDR3 is TGTGCCAGCAGTTTAAGCTTATTGGGGCGTAGGGGGTCGTCCTACGAGCAGTACTTC. Encoded protein: CASSLSLLGRRGSSYEQYF. The whole variable domain, remainder taken from reference TRBV28 and TRBJ2-7, is DVKVTQSSRYLVKRTGEKVFLECVQDMDHENMFWYRQDPGLGLRLIYFSYDVKMKEKGDIPEGYSVSREKKERFSLILESASTNQTSMYLCASSLSLLGRRGSSYEQYFGPGTRLTVT.